A single sample is the source of the 3 T cell receptor beta chains below, sequenced in a study of OX40 agonist ivuxolimab in advanced cancers. Using immunoSEQ multiplex PCR, the repertoire was profiled, and TCRdb retains in-frame clones only, with some absent. The sample consists of approximately 17,000 clones, roughly 85% of them appearing once. Sequenced material: CD4+ or CD8+ T cells sorted from blood, taken in a trial of the OX40 agonist ivuxolimab. These receptors were obtained from an adult with an advanced solid tumor such as melanoma, head and neck, liver or kidney cancer.

V is TRBV10-3 and J is TRBJ2-1; D gene unclear. This CDR3 is 14 amino acids long. V was shortened by 7 bases and J by 0 bases, with 10 bases between the two germline ends. The germline gives CDR1 ENHRY, CDR2 SYGVKD. The CDR3 DNA follows: TGTGCCATCACCGACCCGAGCTCCTACAATGAGCAGTTCTTC. Translating it yields CAITDPSSYNEQFF.

The genes are TRBV7-9 and TRBJ2-3; no clear D. Trimming shortened V by 2 bases and J by 4 bases, and 1 base separated the two germline ends. The CDR3 is made up of 11 amino acids. Germline lookup yields CDR1 SEHNR and CDR2 FQNEAQ (reference sequence). For the CDR3, the DNA is TGTGCCAGCAGCTTACCAGATACGCAGTATTTT. It codes for CASSLPDTQYF.

The CDR3 DNA reads as TGTGCCAGCAGCGTCGTAACCGGGCCTTACAATGAGCAGTTCTTC. Translated: CASSVVTGPYNEQFF. The chain carries TRBV9 and TRBJ2-1; D is unresolved. Trimming removed 2 bases at V and 4 bases at J, with 13 bases between. The CDR3 has 15 residues. The germline V gene encodes CDR1 SGDLS and CDR2 YYNGEE.